These 7 T cell receptor beta chains came from one sample sequenced in a study of molecular identifiers for immune sequencing clone quantification. TCRdb itself ran the PCR reads through MiXCR, one entry per CDR3 protein. The sample carries around 65,000 distinct CDR3 sequences, 15% to 20% recorded once. The material sequenced was naive CD8+ T cells from blood, with Jurkat cell RNA spiked in. Subset specified: FACS-sorted CD8+CD4-CCR7+CD45RA+ naive T cells. These receptors came from a human donor in good health. Some libraries in this study had Jurkat cell RNA spiked in.

This clonotype has only a few counts. The chain recombines TRBV7-6 with TRBJ2-7; TRBD2 aligns across 11 bases. CDR1 and CDR2 from the germline V gene are SGHVS and FNYEAQ. The CDR3 sequence is 15 residues long. J gave up 3 bases and V 1 base, and 2 bases lay outside the gene matches. The CDR3 bases are TGTGCCAGCAGCTTAGAACTAGCGGGAGTCTACGAGCAGTACTTC. This codes for CASSLELAGVYEQYF.

There are many counts of this clonotype. This rearrangement joins TRBV10-3 to TRBJ2-2; D possibly corresponds to TRBD1 (5 bases). The V gene lost 6 bases and the J gene lost 0 bases, with 11 bases spanning the gap. CDR3 length equals 15 residues. Germline values: CDR1 ENHRY, CDR2 SYGVKD. CDR3 sequence (DNA): TGTGCCATCAGAAAAAACAGGCCGAACACCGGGGAGCTGTTTTTT. Encoded protein: CAIRKNRPNTGELFF.

Many counts were recorded for this clonotype. The V and J genes are TRBV28 and TRBJ2-2; 7 positions agree with TRBD2. The CDR3 consists of 14 residues. CDR1 and CDR2 from the germline V gene are MDHEN and SYDVKM. V was clipped by 7 bases and J by 7 bases; unmatched bases: 9. CDR3 amino acids: CASTPVGLVGELFF. CDR3 in DNA: TGTGCCAGCACCCCCGTCGGACTAGTCGGGGAGCTGTTTTTT.

This clonotype was found a few times. The rearrangement uses TRBV3-1 and TRBJ2-2; D might be TRBD1 (6 bases). V dropped 0 bases and J dropped 3 bases, with 17 bases sitting between them. The CDR3 sequence is 18 residues long. Germline CDR1 is LGHDT and CDR2 is YNNKEL (reference sequence). CDR3 residues: CASSQDSWQGYDTGELFF. CDR3 in DNA: TGTGCCAGCAGCCAAGATTCGTGGCAGGGGTACGACACCGGGGAGCTGTTTTTT.

This chain connects TRBV6-1 to TRBJ2-7, with 14 bases lining up with TRBD2. Trimming cost V 6 bases and J 5 bases; bases outside gene matches: 6. CDR1 and CDR2 from the germline V gene are MNHNS and SASEGT. The CDR3 contains 15 residues. The CDR3 coding sequence is TGTGCCAGCAGCTTGGGACTAGCGGGAGATAACGAGCAGTACTTC. This translates into CASSLGLAGDNEQYF.

This clonotype was counted a single time. A much larger clone sits a single nucleotide away, making a read error possible. The rearrangement uses TRBV28 and TRBJ1-5, with D perhaps matching TRBD1 (5 bases). Germline V CDR1 and CDR2: MDHEN, SYDVKM. Trimming took 5 bases from V and 7 from J, leaving 15 bases between them. CDR3 length: 14 residues. CDR3 in amino acids: CASSPGESGQPQHF. CDR3 in DNA: TGTGCCAGCAGTCCGGGAGAGTCAGGGCAGCCCCAGCATTTT.

With respect to this clonotype: A clone one base away is much larger, so this may be a read error. The V and J genes are TRBV7-9 and TRBJ2-7, with D possibly matching TRBD2 (5 bases). The length of the CDR3 is 12 residues. V lost 5 bases and J lost 7, with 12 bases in between. Germline values: CDR1 SEHNR, CDR2 FQNEAQ (reference sequence). The CDR3 protein is CASSPDTREQYF. CDR3 DNA sequence: TGTGCCAGCAGCCCCGATACTAGGGAGCAGTACTTC.